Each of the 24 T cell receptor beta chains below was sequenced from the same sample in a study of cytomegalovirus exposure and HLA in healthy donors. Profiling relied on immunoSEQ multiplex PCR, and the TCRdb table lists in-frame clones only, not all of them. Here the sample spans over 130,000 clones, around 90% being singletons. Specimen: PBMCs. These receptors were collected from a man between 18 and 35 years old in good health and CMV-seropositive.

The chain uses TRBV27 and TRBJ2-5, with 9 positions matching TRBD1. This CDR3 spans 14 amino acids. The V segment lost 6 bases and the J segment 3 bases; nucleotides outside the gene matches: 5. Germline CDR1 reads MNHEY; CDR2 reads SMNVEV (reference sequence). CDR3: CASSPRTGEETQYF. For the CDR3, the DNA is TGTGCCAGCAGCCCCAGGACAGGGGAAGAGACCCAGTACTTC.

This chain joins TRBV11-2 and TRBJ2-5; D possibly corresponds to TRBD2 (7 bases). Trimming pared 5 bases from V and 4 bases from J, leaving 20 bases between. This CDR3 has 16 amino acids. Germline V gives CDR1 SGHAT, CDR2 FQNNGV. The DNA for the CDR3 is TGTGCCAGCAGCACGAGGAGGGGGGGGGCCACAGAGACCCAGTACTTC. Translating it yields CASSTRRGGATETQYF. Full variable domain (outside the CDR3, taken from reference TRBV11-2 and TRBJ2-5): EAGVAQSPRYKIIEKRQSVAFWCNPISGHATLYWYQQILGQGPKLLIQFQNNGVVDDSQLPKDRFSAERLKGVDSTLKIQPAKLEDSAVYLCASSTRRGGATETQYFGPGTRLLVL.

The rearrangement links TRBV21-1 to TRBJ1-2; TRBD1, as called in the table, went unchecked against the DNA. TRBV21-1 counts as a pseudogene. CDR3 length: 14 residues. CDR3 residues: CASSKPTRNYGYTF. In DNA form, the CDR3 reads TGTGCCAGCAGCAAACCGACAAGGAACTATGGCTACACCTTC.

The CDR3 reads CASSGDSYGYTF. Here the CDR3 DNA reads TGTGCCAGCAGTGGGGACAGTTATGGCTACACCTTC. The rearrangement uses TRBV27 and TRBJ1-2; 7 bases match TRBD1. J gave up 5 bases and V 5 bases, and 2 bases lay outside the gene matches. This CDR3 contains 12 residues. The germline CDR1 and CDR2 sequences are MNHEY and SMNVEV (reference sequence).

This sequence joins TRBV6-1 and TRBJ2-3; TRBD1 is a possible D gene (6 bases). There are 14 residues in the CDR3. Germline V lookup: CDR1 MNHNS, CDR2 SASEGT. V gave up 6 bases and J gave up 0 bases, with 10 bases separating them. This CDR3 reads CASRGTLSTDTQYF. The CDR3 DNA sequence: TGTGCCAGCAGGGGGACACTTAGCACAGATACGCAGTATTTT.

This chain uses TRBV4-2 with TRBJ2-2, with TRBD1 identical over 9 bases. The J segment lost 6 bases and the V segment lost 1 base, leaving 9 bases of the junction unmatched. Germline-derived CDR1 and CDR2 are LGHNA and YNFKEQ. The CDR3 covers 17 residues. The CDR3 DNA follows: TGTGCCAGCAGCCAAGGACCCCTCCGGACAGGGGCCGGGGAGCTGTTTTTT. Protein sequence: CASSQGPLRTGAGELFF.

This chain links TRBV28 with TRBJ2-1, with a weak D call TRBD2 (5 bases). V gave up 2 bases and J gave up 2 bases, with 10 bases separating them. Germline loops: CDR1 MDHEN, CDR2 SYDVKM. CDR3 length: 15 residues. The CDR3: CASSLGRAPYNEQFF. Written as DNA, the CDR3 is TGTGCCAGCAGTTTAGGGCGGGCCCCCTACAATGAGCAGTTCTTC. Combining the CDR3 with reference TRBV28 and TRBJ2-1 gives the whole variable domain DVKVTQSSRYLVKRTGEKVFLECVQDMDHENMFWYRQDPGLGLRLIYFSYDVKMKEKGDIPEGYSVSREKKERFSLILESASTNQTSMYLCASSLGRAPYNEQFFGPGTRLTVL.

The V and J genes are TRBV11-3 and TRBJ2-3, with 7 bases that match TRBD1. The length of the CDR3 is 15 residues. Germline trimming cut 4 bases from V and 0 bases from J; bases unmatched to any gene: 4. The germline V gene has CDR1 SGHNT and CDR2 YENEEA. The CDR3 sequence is CASSSRTGSTDTQYF. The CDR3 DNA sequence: TGTGCCAGCAGCTCCAGGACAGGAAGCACAGATACGCAGTATTTT. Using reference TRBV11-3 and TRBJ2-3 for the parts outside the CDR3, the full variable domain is EAGVVQSPRYKIIEKKQPVAFWCNPISGHNTLYWYLQNLGQGPELLIRYENEEAVDDSQLPKDRFSAERLKGVDSTLKIQPAELGDSAVYLCASSSRTGSTDTQYFGPGTRLTVL.

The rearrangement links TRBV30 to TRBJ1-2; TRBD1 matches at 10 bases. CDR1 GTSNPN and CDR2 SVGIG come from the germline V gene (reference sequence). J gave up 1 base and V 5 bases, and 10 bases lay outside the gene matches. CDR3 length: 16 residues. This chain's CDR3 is CAWDGQGEPFNYGYTF. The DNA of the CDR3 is TGTGCCTGGGATGGACAGGGGGAACCTTTTAACTATGGCTACACCTTC. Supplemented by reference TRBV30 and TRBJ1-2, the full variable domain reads SQTIHQWPATLVQPVGSPLSLECTVEGTSNPNLYWYRQAAGRGLQLLFYSVGIGQISSEVPQNLSASRPQDRQFILSSKKLLLSDSGFYLCAWDGQGEPFNYGYTFGSGTRLTVV.

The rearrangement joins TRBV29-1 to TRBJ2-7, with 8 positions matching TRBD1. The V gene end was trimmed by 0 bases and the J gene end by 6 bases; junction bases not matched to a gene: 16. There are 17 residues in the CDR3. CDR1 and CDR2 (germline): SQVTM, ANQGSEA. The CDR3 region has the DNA TGCAGCGTTGAAGATCCAGAAACACAGGGGGATTCGGGCGAGCAGTACTTC. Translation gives CSVEDPETQGDSGEQYF.

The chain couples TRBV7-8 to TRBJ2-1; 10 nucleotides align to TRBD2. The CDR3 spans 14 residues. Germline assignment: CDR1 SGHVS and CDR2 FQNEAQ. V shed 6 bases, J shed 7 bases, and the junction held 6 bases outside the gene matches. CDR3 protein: CASSSSGSMNEQFF. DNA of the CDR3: TGTGCCAGCAGTTCTAGCGGGAGTATGAATGAGCAGTTCTTC.

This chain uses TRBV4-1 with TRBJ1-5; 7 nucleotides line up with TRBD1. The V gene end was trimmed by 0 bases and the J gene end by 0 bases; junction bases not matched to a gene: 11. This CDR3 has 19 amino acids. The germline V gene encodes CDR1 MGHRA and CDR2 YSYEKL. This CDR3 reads CASSQEGRQGDISNQPQHF. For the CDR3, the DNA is TGCGCCAGCAGCCAAGAGGGAAGACAGGGAGATATTAGCAATCAGCCCCAGCATTTT.

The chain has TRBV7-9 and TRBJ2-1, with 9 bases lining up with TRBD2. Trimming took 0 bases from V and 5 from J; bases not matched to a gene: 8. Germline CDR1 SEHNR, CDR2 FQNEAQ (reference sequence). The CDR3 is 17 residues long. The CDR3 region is CASSLASGSKLNNEQFF. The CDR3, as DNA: TGTGCCAGCAGCTTAGCTAGCGGGAGTAAATTGAACAATGAGCAGTTCTTC.

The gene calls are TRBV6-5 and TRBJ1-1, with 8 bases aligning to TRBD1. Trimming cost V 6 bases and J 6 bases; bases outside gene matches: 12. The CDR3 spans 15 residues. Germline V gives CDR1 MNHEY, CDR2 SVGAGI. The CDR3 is CASREPGQEGAEAFF. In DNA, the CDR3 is TGTGCCAGCAGAGAACCGGGACAGGAGGGGGCTGAAGCTTTCTTT.

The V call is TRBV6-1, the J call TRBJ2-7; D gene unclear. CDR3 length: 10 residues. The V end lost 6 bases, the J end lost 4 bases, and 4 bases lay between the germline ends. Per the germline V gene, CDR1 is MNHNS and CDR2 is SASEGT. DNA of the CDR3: TGTGCCAGCAGACAGTACGAGCAGTACTTC. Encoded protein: CASRQYEQYF.

The CDR3 region is CASSLVGGWGNTEAFF. CDR3 DNA sequence: TGTGCCAGCAGCTTAGTGGGGGGTTGGGGGAACACTGAAGCTTTCTTT. The rearrangement uses TRBV7-9 and TRBJ1-1; weak D call: TRBD1 (5 bases). This CDR3 has 16 amino acids. The V end was cut by 1 base, the J end by 1 base, with 13 bases between. CDR1 and CDR2 from the germline V gene are SEHNR and FQNEAQ (reference sequence).

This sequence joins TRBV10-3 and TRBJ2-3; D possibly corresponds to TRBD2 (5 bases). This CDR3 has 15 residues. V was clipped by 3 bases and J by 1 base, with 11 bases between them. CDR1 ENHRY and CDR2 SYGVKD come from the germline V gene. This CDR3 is CAISEGGGRTDTQYF. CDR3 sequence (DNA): TGTGCCATCAGTGAAGGAGGAGGACGCACAGATACGCAGTATTTT.

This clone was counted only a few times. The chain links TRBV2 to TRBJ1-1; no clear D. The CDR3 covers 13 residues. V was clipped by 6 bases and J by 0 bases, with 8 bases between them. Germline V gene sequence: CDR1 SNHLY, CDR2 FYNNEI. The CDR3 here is CASSVSLNTEAFF. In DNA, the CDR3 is TGTGCCAGCAGCGTCAGTCTGAACACTGAAGCTTTCTTT.

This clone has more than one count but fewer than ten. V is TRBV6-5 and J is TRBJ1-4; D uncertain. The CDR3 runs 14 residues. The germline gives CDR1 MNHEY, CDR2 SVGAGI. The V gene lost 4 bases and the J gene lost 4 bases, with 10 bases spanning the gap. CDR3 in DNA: TGTGCCAGCAGTTTCGACCGGGTTAATGAAAAACTGTTTTTT. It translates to CASSFDRVNEKLFF.

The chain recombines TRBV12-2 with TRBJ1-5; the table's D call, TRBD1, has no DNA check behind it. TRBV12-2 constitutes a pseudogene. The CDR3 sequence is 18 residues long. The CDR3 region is CASRSDRGGRKGNQPQHF. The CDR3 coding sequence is TGTGCAAGTCGCTCGGACAGAGGGGGTCGGAAGGGCAATCAGCCCCAGCATTTT.

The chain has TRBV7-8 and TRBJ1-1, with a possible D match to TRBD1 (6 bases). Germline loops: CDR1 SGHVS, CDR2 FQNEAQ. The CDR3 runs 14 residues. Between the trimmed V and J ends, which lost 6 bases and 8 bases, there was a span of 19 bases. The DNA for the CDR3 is TGTGCCAGCAGTCCTGATCGCCAGGGGTGGGAAGCTTTCTTT. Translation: CASSPDRQGWEAFF.

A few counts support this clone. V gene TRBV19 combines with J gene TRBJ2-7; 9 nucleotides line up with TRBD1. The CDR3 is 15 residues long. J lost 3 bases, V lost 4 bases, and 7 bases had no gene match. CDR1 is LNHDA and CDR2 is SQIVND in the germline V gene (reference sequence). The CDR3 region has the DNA TGTGCCAGTAGTACCCTTCCGGGACAGGGCTACGAGCAGTACTTC. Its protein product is CASSTLPGQGYEQYF.

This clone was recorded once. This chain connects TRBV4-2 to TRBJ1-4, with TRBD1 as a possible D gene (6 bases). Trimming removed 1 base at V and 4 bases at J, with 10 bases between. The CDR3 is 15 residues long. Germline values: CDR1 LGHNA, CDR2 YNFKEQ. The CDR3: CASSQGTALNEKLFF. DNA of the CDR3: TGTGCCAGCAGCCAAGGGACAGCCCTTAATGAAAAACTGTTTTTT.

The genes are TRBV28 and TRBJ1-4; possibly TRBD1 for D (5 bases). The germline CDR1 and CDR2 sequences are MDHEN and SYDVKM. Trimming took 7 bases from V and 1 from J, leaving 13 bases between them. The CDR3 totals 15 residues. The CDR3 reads CASTTPGLTNEKLFF. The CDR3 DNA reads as TGTGCCAGCACCACCCCAGGGTTAACTAATGAAAAACTGTTTTTT.